This T cell receptor beta chain is from a study of blood T cells in healthy people across ages. Study-level results: No conclusive comparison of naive versus antigen-experienced cells was possible with unsorted PBMCs. The study regarded diversity estimates from one million T cells as underestimates. A roughly linear fall in TCR beta diversity per million T cells was seen with increasing age.

This CDR3 region has 15 residues. Trimming stripped 5 bases from V and 4 bases from J, with 15 bases between. The germline CDR1 and CDR2 sequences are MDHEN and SYDVKM. Alongside a J-beta primer mix, a sample-barcoded 5' primer served in a second PCR lasting roughly 7 to 11 cycles. TCRdb called the 5' RACE reads again in MiXCR, with one record for every CDR3 protein. This table holds hundreds of thousands of distinct CDR3 sequences, roughly 53% found once. A remark on this clonotype: Its cognate antigen is unknown.

This chain links TRBV28 with TRBJ2-1; D unresolved. Sequencing was done on a sample of blood. The source is a man aged 60-69 years in good health. The CDR3 DNA is TGTGCCAGCAGTCCTCCCACGGGTCAATACAATGAGCAGTTCTTC. Protein: CASSPPTGQYNEQFF. Drawing the rest from reference TRBV28 and TRBJ2-1, the complete variable domain is DVKVTQSSRYLVKRTGEKVFLECVQDMDHENMFWYRQDPGLGLRLIYFSYDVKMKEKGDIPEGYSVSREKKERFSLILESASTNQTSMYLCASSPPTGQYNEQFFGPGTRLTVL.